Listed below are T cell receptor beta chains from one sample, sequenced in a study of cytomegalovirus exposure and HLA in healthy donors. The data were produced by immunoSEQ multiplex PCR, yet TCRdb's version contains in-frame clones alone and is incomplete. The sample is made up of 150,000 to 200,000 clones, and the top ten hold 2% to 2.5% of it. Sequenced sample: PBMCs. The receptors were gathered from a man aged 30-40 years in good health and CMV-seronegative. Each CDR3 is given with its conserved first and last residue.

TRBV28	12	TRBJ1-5	CASTYSNQPQHF
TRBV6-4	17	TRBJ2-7	CASSADRVLYKTYEQYF
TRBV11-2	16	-	CASSSSLAGGAYEQYF
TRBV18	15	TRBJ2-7	CASSSPGTTSYEQYF
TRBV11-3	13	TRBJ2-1	CASSLGGSGEQFF
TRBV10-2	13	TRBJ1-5	CASRGRVFQPQHF
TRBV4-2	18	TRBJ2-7	CASSQDPGAGGGNYEQYF
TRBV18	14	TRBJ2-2	CASSPPGLAGELFF
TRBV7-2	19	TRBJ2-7	CASSLPQGGSGSNHYEQYF
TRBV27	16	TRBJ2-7	CASSFYKTYPNYEQYF
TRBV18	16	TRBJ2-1	CASSPPGTESYNEQFF
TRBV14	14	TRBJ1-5	CASSQTGGNQPQHF
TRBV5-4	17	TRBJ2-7	CASSLGGSSGTYWEQYF
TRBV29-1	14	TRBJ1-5	CSVAGTGAEGPQHF
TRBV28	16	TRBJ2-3	CASSPELAGVRDTQYF
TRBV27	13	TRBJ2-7	CASSPRSVYEQYF
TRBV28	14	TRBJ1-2	CATISGPLGGGYTF
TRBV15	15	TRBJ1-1	CATSRDSAGSTEAFF
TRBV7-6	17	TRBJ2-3	CASSPRGGTTSTDTQYF
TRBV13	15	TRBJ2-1	CASSLTSGTYNEQFF
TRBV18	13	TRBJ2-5	CASSTRDIETQYF
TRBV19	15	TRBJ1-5	CASSYGQRVAGPQHF
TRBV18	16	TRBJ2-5	CASSRGQGRLGETQYF
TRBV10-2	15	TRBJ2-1	CASSERRGGADEQFF
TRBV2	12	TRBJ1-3	CASADRGNTIYF
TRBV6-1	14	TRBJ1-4	CASSEDRGREKLFF
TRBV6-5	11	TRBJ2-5	CASSDPAAQYF
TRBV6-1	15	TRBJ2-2	CASSDSFPNTGELFF
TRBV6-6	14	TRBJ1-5	CASSYLTNNQPQHF
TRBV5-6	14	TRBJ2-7	CASSLKGASYEQYF
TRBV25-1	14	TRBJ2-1	CASSETQTCNEQFF
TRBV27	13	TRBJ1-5	CASSLSGFLPQHF
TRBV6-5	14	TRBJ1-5	CASSEFTANQPQHF
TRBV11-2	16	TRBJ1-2	CASSSTRRAGNYGYTF
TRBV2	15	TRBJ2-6	CASSTAGSGANVLTF
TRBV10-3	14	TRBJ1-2	CAISEDRQTGGYTF
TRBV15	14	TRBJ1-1	CATSRDRGITEAFF
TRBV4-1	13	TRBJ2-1	CASRQDWGDEQFF
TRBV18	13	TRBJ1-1	CASTKTSRDKAFF
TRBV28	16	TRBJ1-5	CASSSSSVLSNQPQHF
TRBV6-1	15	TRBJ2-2	CASSALAGEPGELFF
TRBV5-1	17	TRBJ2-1	CASSLEPGLAGVGEQFF
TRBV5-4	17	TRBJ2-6	CASSQGQGRSGANVLTF
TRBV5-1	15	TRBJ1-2	CASSSPTGQAITYTF
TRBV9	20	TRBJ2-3	CASSVASASGRALRTDTQYF
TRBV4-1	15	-	CASSQTGGSFYEQYF
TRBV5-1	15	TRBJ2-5	CASYTGVRRTETQYF
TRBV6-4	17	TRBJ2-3	CASSDSIAGGGADTQYF
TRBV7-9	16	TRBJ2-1	CASSRLEGLAGEEQFF
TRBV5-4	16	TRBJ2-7	CASSLESGRASYEQYF
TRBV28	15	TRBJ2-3	CASSSIQGTTDTQYF
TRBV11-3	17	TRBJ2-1	CASSLDLTGGGSNEQFF
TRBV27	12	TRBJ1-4	CASSFQGGKLFF
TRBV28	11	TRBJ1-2	CASSFRSGYTF
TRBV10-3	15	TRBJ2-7	CAISGREGGQDEQYF